This is a list of T cell receptor beta chains from one sample in a study of T-cell memory formation after mild COVID-19. TCRdb ran MiXCR on the 5' RACE reads and lists one entry per CDR3 protein. Of around 390,000 distinct CDR3 sequences listed, 16% are singletons. Sequencing was done on a sample of PBMCs or a T cell subset sorted from them (not recorded which). These receptors originate from a man between 18 and 35 years old who had mild COVID-19 (a few samples of this study predate the infection). Cell type and time point are not known. CDR3s include the opening cysteine and the closing phenylalanine or tryptophan. The order of the fields is CDR3 protein, CDR3 DNA, CDR3 length, D gene, J gene, clone size, V gene. D genes are given only for firm matches. The size entry is marked missing in some rows and otherwise reads once, few, many or a size class.

CDR3 protein: CASSQDRGRYEQYF
CDR3 DNA: TGCGCCAGCAGCCAAGACAGGGGGCGTTACGAGCAGTACTTC
CDR3 length: 14
D gene: TRBD1
J gene: TRBJ2-7
clone size: NA
V gene: TRBV4-3

CDR3 protein: CSARRQLMNTEAFF
CDR3 DNA: TGCAGTGCTAGGCGACAGCTTATGAACACTGAAGCTTTCTTT
CDR3 length: 14
D gene: NA
J gene: TRBJ1-1
clone size: few
V gene: TRBV20-1

CDR3 protein: CASSAWGEGEQYF
CDR3 DNA: TGTGCCAGCAGCGCGTGGGGGGAGGGCGAGCAGTACTTC
CDR3 length: 13
D gene: TRBD2
J gene: TRBJ2-7
clone size: NA
V gene: TRBV9

CDR3 protein: CSLEGVFGIYTF
CDR3 DNA: TGCAGCCTGGAGGGGGTGTTTGGAATCTACACCTTC
CDR3 length: 12
D gene: NA
J gene: TRBJ1-2
clone size: NA
V gene: TRBV20-1

CDR3 protein: CASSRRTGANTEAFF
CDR3 DNA: TGTGCCAGCAGCCGTCGGACAGGGGCGAACACTGAAGCTTTCTTT
CDR3 length: 15
D gene: TRBD1
J gene: TRBJ1-1
clone size: few
V gene: TRBV6-5

CDR3 protein: CASTGNRVSEAFF
CDR3 DNA: TGTGCCAGCACAGGGAACAGGGTCTCTGAAGCTTTCTTT
CDR3 length: 13
D gene: NA
J gene: TRBJ1-1
clone size: NA
V gene: TRBV6-2/TRBV6-3

CDR3 protein: CASSPEGLAGGFTGELFF
CDR3 DNA: TGTGCCAGCAGTCCCGAGGGACTAGCGGGGGGCTTCACCGGGGAGCTGTTTTTT
CDR3 length: 18
D gene: TRBD2
J gene: TRBJ2-2
clone size: NA
V gene: TRBV27

CDR3 protein: CASSLDFSPYEQFF
CDR3 DNA: TGTGCCAGCAGTTTAGATTTTTCCCCCTATGAGCAGTTCTTC
CDR3 length: 14
D gene: NA
J gene: TRBJ2-1
clone size: few
V gene: TRBV12-3/TRBV12-4

CDR3 protein: CASPDRENTGELFF
CDR3 DNA: TGTGCCAGCCCAGACAGGGAAAACACCGGGGAGCTGTTTTTT
CDR3 length: 14
D gene: TRBD1
J gene: TRBJ2-2
clone size: few
V gene: TRBV6-2/TRBV6-3

CDR3 protein: CASSHLRGVGETQYF
CDR3 DNA: TGCGCCAGCAGCCACCTCAGGGGGGTGGGGGAGACCCAGTACTTC
CDR3 length: 15
D gene: NA
J gene: TRBJ2-5
clone size: NA
V gene: TRBV4-1

CDR3 protein: CASRLAGGPSGANVLTF
CDR3 DNA: TGTGCCAGCAGACTAGCGGGGGGACCCTCTGGGGCCAACGTCCTGACTTTC
CDR3 length: 17
D gene: TRBD2
J gene: TRBJ2-6
clone size: NA
V gene: TRBV4-2

CDR3 protein: CASSEADYTSGGQETQYF
CDR3 DNA: TGTGCCAGCAGTGAAGCGGACTATACGAGCGGGGGACAAGAGACCCAGTACTTC
CDR3 length: 18
D gene: TRBD2
J gene: TRBJ2-5
clone size: few
V gene: TRBV6-1

CDR3 protein: CASSWGTEAFF
CDR3 DNA: TGTGCCAGCAGCTGGGGGACTGAAGCTTTCTTT
CDR3 length: 11
D gene: NA
J gene: TRBJ1-1
clone size: many
V gene: TRBV6-2/TRBV6-3

CDR3 protein: CASSQVDKGYEQYF
CDR3 DNA: TGTGCCAGCAGCCAAGTTGATAAAGGCTACGAGCAGTACTTC
CDR3 length: 14
D gene: NA
J gene: TRBJ2-7
clone size: NA
V gene: TRBV4-2

CDR3 protein: CASSLGGAGDTQYF
CDR3 DNA: TGTGCCAGCAGCTTAGGGGGGGCAGGAGATACGCAGTATTTT
CDR3 length: 14
D gene: NA
J gene: TRBJ2-3
clone size: NA
V gene: TRBV7-2

CDR3 protein: CAWRTQGSNQPQHF
CDR3 DNA: TGTGCCTGGAGAACACAGGGAAGCAATCAGCCCCAGCATTTT
CDR3 length: 14
D gene: NA
J gene: TRBJ1-5
clone size: NA
V gene: TRBV30

CDR3 protein: CASSPRADPYTEAFF
CDR3 DNA: TGTGCCAGCTCACCAAGGGCAGACCCTTACACTGAAGCTTTCTTT
CDR3 length: 15
D gene: NA
J gene: TRBJ1-1
clone size: NA
V gene: TRBV18

CDR3 protein: CATTPGQGNNSPLHF
CDR3 DNA: TGTGCCACCACCCCGGGGCAGGGAAACAATTCACCCCTCCACTTT
CDR3 length: 15
D gene: NA
J gene: TRBJ1-6
clone size: few
V gene: TRBV12-3/TRBV12-4

CDR3 protein: CASSLGSGNGYTF
CDR3 DNA: TGTGCCAGCAGCTTGGGTTCCGGGAATGGCTACACCTTC
CDR3 length: 13
D gene: NA
J gene: TRBJ1-2
clone size: NA
V gene: TRBV5-5

CDR3 protein: CASSSQILKQGSTNEKLFF
CDR3 DNA: TGTGCCAGCAGCTCGCAGATACTTAAACAGGGCTCAACTAATGAAAAACTGTTTTTT
CDR3 length: 19
D gene: NA
J gene: TRBJ1-4
clone size: NA
V gene: TRBV7-9

CDR3 protein: CASSQGVGFDEQYF
CDR3 DNA: TGCGCCAGCAGCCAAGGCGTGGGGTTCGACGAGCAGTACTTC
CDR3 length: 14
D gene: NA
J gene: TRBJ2-7
clone size: NA
V gene: TRBV4-3

CDR3 protein: CASSPRVGITEAFF
CDR3 DNA: TGTGCCAGCAGCCCTAGGGTAGGGATCACTGAAGCTTTCTTT
CDR3 length: 14
D gene: NA
J gene: TRBJ1-1
clone size: NA
V gene: TRBV7-8

CDR3 protein: CASSLTSPGGTGELFF
CDR3 DNA: TGTGCCAGCAGCTTAACGTCGCCAGGGGGGACCGGGGAGCTGTTTTTT
CDR3 length: 16
D gene: NA
J gene: TRBJ2-2
clone size: NA
V gene: TRBV7-3

CDR3 protein: CSARELAAIQETQYF
CDR3 DNA: TGCAGTGCTAGAGAGCTAGCGGCGATTCAGGAGACCCAGTACTTC
CDR3 length: 15
D gene: TRBD2
J gene: TRBJ2-5
clone size: NA
V gene: TRBV20-1

CDR3 protein: CASSPSGGGYNEQFF
CDR3 DNA: TGTGCCAGCAGCCCTAGTGGGGGGGGCTACAATGAGCAGTTCTTC
CDR3 length: 15
D gene: TRBD2
J gene: TRBJ2-1
clone size: NA
V gene: TRBV13

CDR3 protein: CASPGGTSNQPQHF
CDR3 DNA: TGTGCCTCCCCTGGGGGGACGAGCAATCAGCCCCAGCATTTT
CDR3 length: 14
D gene: NA
J gene: TRBJ1-5
clone size: NA
V gene: TRBV10-3

CDR3 protein: CASSLLAGVADTQYF
CDR3 DNA: TGTGCCAGCAGTTTACTAGCGGGGGTTGCAGATACGCAGTATTTT
CDR3 length: 15
D gene: TRBD2
J gene: TRBJ2-3
clone size: few
V gene: TRBV12-3/TRBV12-4

CDR3 protein: CATSDSIGGADEQFF
CDR3 DNA: TGTGCCACCAGTGATTCTATAGGGGGGGCGGATGAGCAGTTCTTC
CDR3 length: 15
D gene: NA
J gene: TRBJ2-1
clone size: few
V gene: TRBV24-1

CDR3 protein: CASSRNRLDPGGPAKNIQYF
CDR3 DNA: TGTGCCAGCAGCCGGAACCGTCTCGACCCGGGGGGGCCAGCCAAAAACATTCAGTACTTC
CDR3 length: 20
D gene: TRBD2
J gene: TRBJ2-4
clone size: NA
V gene: TRBV27

CDR3 protein: CASSPRIPGNNSPLHF
CDR3 DNA: TGTGCCAGCAGCCCACGGATTCCAGGAAATAATTCACCCCTCCACTTT
CDR3 length: 16
D gene: NA
J gene: TRBJ1-6
clone size: NA
V gene: TRBV7-2

CDR3 protein: CASSQGETEKLFF
CDR3 DNA: TGTGCCAGCAGCCAAGGAGAGACTGAAAAACTGTTTTTT
CDR3 length: 13
D gene: NA
J gene: TRBJ1-4
clone size: NA
V gene: TRBV4-2

CDR3 protein: CSVEEVTAFF
CDR3 DNA: TGCAGCGTTGAAGAGGTTACAGCTTTCTTT
CDR3 length: 10
D gene: NA
J gene: TRBJ1-1
clone size: few
V gene: TRBV29-1

CDR3 protein: CASSTSTPTNTGELFF
CDR3 DNA: TGCGCCAGCAGCACGTCGACCCCTACGAACACCGGGGAGCTGTTTTTT
CDR3 length: 16
D gene: NA
J gene: TRBJ2-2
clone size: few
V gene: TRBV5-1

CDR3 protein: CASSSGVANTGELFF
CDR3 DNA: TGCGCCAGCAGCTCGGGGGTAGCGAACACCGGGGAGCTGTTTTTT
CDR3 length: 15
D gene: NA
J gene: TRBJ2-2
clone size: NA
V gene: TRBV5-1

CDR3 protein: CASSLEVLAGGYEQFF
CDR3 DNA: TGTGCCAGCAGCTTAGAGGTCCTAGCGGGGGGGTATGAGCAGTTCTTC
CDR3 length: 16
D gene: TRBD2
J gene: TRBJ2-1
clone size: NA
V gene: TRBV11-2

CDR3 protein: CASSPGGRSTGELFF
CDR3 DNA: TGTGCCAGCAGCCCGGGAGGGAGGAGCACCGGGGAGCTGTTTTTT
CDR3 length: 15
D gene: TRBD2
J gene: TRBJ2-2
clone size: few
V gene: TRBV7-2

CDR3 protein: CASSYETQYF
CDR3 DNA: TGTGCCAGCAGTTATGAGACCCAGTACTTC
CDR3 length: 10
D gene: NA
J gene: TRBJ2-5
clone size: few
V gene: TRBV6-2/TRBV6-3

CDR3 protein: CASSRQSWGVQLDTQYF
CDR3 DNA: TGCGCCAGCAGCCGACAGAGCTGGGGAGTCCAATTAGATACGCAGTATTTT
CDR3 length: 17
D gene: NA
J gene: TRBJ2-3
clone size: few
V gene: TRBV4-3

CDR3 protein: CSARDGVRDTQYF
CDR3 DNA: TGCAGTGCTAGAGACGGGGTGAGGGATACGCAGTATTTT
CDR3 length: 13
D gene: NA
J gene: TRBJ2-3
clone size: few
V gene: TRBV20-1

CDR3 protein: CSAAFTFIQETQYF
CDR3 DNA: TGCAGTGCTGCCTTTACCTTCATACAAGAGACCCAGTACTTC
CDR3 length: 14
D gene: NA
J gene: TRBJ2-5
clone size: NA
V gene: TRBV20-1

CDR3 protein: CASSQDRLAGVYEQYF
CDR3 DNA: TGCGCCAGCAGCCAAGATCGACTAGCGGGAGTCTACGAGCAGTACTTC
CDR3 length: 16
D gene: TRBD2
J gene: TRBJ2-7
clone size: NA
V gene: TRBV4-3

CDR3 protein: CASSLDRQAAGELFF
CDR3 DNA: TGTGCCAGCAGCTTAGATCGTCAGGCGGCCGGGGAGCTGTTTTTT
CDR3 length: 15
D gene: NA
J gene: TRBJ2-2
clone size: NA
V gene: TRBV11-2

CDR3 protein: CASSLFRNQPQHF
CDR3 DNA: TGTGCCAGCAGTTTATTTCGCAATCAGCCCCAGCATTTT
CDR3 length: 13
D gene: NA
J gene: TRBJ1-5
clone size: NA
V gene: TRBV27

CDR3 protein: CASSLAGLAGGRIYTDTQYF
CDR3 DNA: TGTGCCAGCAGCTTAGCGGGACTAGCGGGGGGCCGAATTTACACAGATACGCAGTATTTT
CDR3 length: 20
D gene: TRBD2
J gene: TRBJ2-3
clone size: NA
V gene: TRBV7-2

CDR3 protein: CASSPPDFREQYF
CDR3 DNA: TGCGCCAGCAGCCCCCCGGACTTTCGCGAGCAGTACTTC
CDR3 length: 13
D gene: NA
J gene: TRBJ2-7
clone size: NA
V gene: TRBV5-1

CDR3 protein: CASSSKQGKAGELFF
CDR3 DNA: TGTGCCAGCAGCTCGAAACAGGGAAAGGCCGGGGAGCTGTTTTTT
CDR3 length: 15
D gene: NA
J gene: TRBJ2-2
clone size: many
V gene: TRBV7-2

CDR3 protein: CASSIGAGQYF
CDR3 DNA: TGTGCCAGCAGTATCGGGGCCGGGCAGTACTTC
CDR3 length: 11
D gene: NA
J gene: TRBJ2-7
clone size: few
V gene: TRBV7-2

CDR3 protein: CASSQDSRDSQYF
CDR3 DNA: TGCGCCAGCAGCCAAGATTCTCGGGACTCCCAGTACTTC
CDR3 length: 13
D gene: NA
J gene: TRBJ2-4
clone size: few
V gene: TRBV4-3

CDR3 protein: CSAIGPMGETQYF
CDR3 DNA: TGCAGTGCTATCGGGCCCATGGGTGAGACCCAGTACTTC
CDR3 length: 13
D gene: NA
J gene: TRBJ2-5
clone size: few
V gene: TRBV20-1

CDR3 protein: CASSSSGTETYYGYTF
CDR3 DNA: TGTGCCAGCAGTTCCTCCGGGACAGAAACATATTATGGCTACACCTTC
CDR3 length: 16
D gene: TRBD1
J gene: TRBJ1-2
clone size: few
V gene: TRBV12-3/TRBV12-4

CDR3 protein: CASSLRPSRDRTVLGEKLFF
CDR3 DNA: TGTGCCAGCAGCTTAAGGCCCTCGAGGGACAGGACGGTTTTGGGTGAAAAACTGTTTTTT
CDR3 length: 20
D gene: TRBD1
J gene: TRBJ1-4
clone size: many
V gene: TRBV7-9

CDR3 protein: CASSVDPSSYEQYF
CDR3 DNA: TGTGCCAGCAGCGTAGATCCCAGCTCCTACGAGCAGTACTTC
CDR3 length: 14
D gene: NA
J gene: TRBJ2-7
clone size: NA
V gene: TRBV9

CDR3 protein: CASSPQEETISITGELFF
CDR3 DNA: TGTGCCAGCAGCCCCCAGGAAGAAACCATATCAATAACCGGGGAGCTGTTTTTT
CDR3 length: 18
D gene: NA
J gene: TRBJ2-2
clone size: few
V gene: TRBV21-1

CDR3 protein: CASSLGAASTDTQYF
CDR3 DNA: TGTGCCAGCAGCTTAGGGGCAGCTAGCACAGATACGCAGTATTTT
CDR3 length: 15
D gene: NA
J gene: TRBJ2-3
clone size: few
V gene: TRBV28

CDR3 protein: CASSLMADLSYEQYF
CDR3 DNA: TGCGCCAGCAGCCTGATGGCGGATTTATCCTACGAGCAGTACTTC
CDR3 length: 15
D gene: NA
J gene: TRBJ2-7
clone size: NA
V gene: TRBV4-1